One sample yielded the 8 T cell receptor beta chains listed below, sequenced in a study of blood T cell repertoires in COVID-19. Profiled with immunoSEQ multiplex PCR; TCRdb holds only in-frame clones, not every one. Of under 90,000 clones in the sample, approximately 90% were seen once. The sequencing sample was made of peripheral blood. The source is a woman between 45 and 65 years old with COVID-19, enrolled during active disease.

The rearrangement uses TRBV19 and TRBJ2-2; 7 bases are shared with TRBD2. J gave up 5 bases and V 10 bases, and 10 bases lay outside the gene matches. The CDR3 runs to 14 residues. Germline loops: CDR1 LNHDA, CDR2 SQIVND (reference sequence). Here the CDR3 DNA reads TGTGCCACTCAACTAGAGGGAGGGACCGGGGAGCTGTTTTTT. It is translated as CATQLEGGTGELFF.

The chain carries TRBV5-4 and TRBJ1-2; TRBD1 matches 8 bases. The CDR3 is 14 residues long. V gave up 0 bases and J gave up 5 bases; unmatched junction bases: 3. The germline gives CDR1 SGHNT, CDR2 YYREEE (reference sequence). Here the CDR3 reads CASSLDDRGYGYTF. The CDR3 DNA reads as TGTGCCAGCAGCTTGGATGACAGGGGTTATGGCTACACCTTC.

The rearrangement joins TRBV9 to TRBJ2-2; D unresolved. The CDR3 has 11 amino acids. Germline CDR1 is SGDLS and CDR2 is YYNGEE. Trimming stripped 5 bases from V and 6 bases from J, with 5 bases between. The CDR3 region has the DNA TGTGCCAGCAGTTATCCCGGGGAGCTGTTTTTT. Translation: CASSYPGELFF.

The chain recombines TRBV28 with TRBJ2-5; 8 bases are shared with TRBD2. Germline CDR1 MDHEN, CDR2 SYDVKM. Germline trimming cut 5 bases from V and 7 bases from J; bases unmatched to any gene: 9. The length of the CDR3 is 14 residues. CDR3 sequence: CASSHRGGVGTQYF. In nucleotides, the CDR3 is TGTGCCAGCAGTCACCGGGGGGGCGTTGGGACCCAGTACTTC.

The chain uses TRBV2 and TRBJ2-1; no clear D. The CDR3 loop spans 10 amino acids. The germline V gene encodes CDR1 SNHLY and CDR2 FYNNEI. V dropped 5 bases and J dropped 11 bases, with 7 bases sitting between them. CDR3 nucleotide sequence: TGTGCCAGCAGTTCCTGGCAGCAGTTCTTC. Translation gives CASSSWQQFF.

CDR3 loop: CASSVQTATSGANVLTF. CDR3 coding DNA: TGTGCCAGCAGCGTACAGACAGCTACCTCTGGGGCCAACGTCCTGACTTTC. The chain combines TRBV9 with TRBJ2-6, with D perhaps matching TRBD1 (5 bases). V was clipped by 1 base and J by 0 bases, with 11 bases between them. The CDR3 runs to 17 residues. The germline V gene has CDR1 SGDLS and CDR2 YYNGEE.

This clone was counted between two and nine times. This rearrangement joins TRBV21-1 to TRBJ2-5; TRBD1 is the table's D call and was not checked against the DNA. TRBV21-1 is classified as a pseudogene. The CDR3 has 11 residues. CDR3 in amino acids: CASSPGETQYF. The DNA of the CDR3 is TGTGCCAGCAGCCCAGGAGAGACCCAGTACTTC.

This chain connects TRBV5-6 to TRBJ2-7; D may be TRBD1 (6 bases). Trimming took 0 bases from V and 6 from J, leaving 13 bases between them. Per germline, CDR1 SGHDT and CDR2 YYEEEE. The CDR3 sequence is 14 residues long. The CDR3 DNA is TGTGCCAGCAGCTTGGCCACAGGGTCGGGCGAGCAGTACTTC. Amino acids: CASSLATGSGEQYF. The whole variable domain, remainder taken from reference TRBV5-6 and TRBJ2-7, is DAGVTQSPTHLIKTRGQQVTLRCSPKSGHDTVSWYQQALGQGPQFIFQYYEEEERQRGNFPDRFSGHQFPNYSSELNVNALLLGDSALYLCASSLATGSGEQYFGPGTRLTVT.